This TCR beta chain was identified during a study of blood T cell repertoires in COVID-19. Background on the study: The cDNA or gDNA used as material had been derived from T cells, B-cell-depleted T cells, or PBMCs.

Original analysis: Amplifying reference gene primers gave estimates of nucleated cell counts. TCRdb's copy holds only in-frame clones and misses some; the assay was immunoSEQ multiplex PCR. V, J and clone size derive from that table, while D and trimming were established from the DNA sequence. In the table there are about 99,000 clones, about nine tenths of which are singletons. The sequenced sample consisted of peripheral blood. The clonotype comes from a woman of 80 years or more in a cohort sampled during active COVID-19.

In nucleotides, the CDR3 is TGTGCCAGCAGCCAAGGGACTGTGAACACTGAAGCTTTCTTT. This codes for CASSQGTVNTEAFF. This rearrangement joins TRBV3-1 (or the pseudogene TRBV3-2) to TRBJ1-1; the D is unclear. Trimming cost V 1 base and J 0 bases, with 6 bases left between them. The CDR3 has 14 amino acids. CDR1 is LGHDT, CDR2 YNNKEL, per germline (reference sequence).